Following are 32 T cell receptor beta chains from one sample sequenced in a study of CD8+CD57+ T cells in acquired aplastic anemia (dated by TCRdb to the late 2010s). Instrument on record: Illumina HiSeq 2000. TCR beta VDJ combination and CDR3 sequence profiling used genomic DNA as the template. TCRdb passed the public sequencing reads through fastp at Q25 and MiXCR, retaining productive beta sequences. All rows with the same CDR3 protein become a single entry with the most common DNA and genes. This sample gives about 150,000 distinct CDR3 sequences in total; 52% of them show up just once. The leading ten clones occupy about an eighth of the sample. The patients picked for sequencing were ones in whom flow cytometry had shown an expansion of CD8+CD57+ cells. Sequencing input: sorted CD4+, CD8+, or CD8+CD57+ T cells (not recorded which) from PBMCs. The source is a human donor with aplastic anemia.

This clonotype was recorded at least ten times. The rearrangement uses TRBV5-1 and TRBJ2-1; TRBD1 is a possible D gene (6 bases). Deletions cut 4 bases from V and 2 bases from J, with 19 bases between. Per the germline V gene, CDR1 is SGHRS and CDR2 is YFSETQ. The CDR3 totals 17 residues. The CDR3 nucleotides read TGCGCCAGCAGCCCAATCCCTGACAGGTTGCCCTACAATGAGCAGTTCTTC. Translating gives CASSPIPDRLPYNEQFF.

This clonotype appeared a single time. The junction does not match germline at one end; this may be a read error. The chain recombines TRBV10-2 with TRBJ2-7; D not certain. From germline, CDR1 is WSHSY and CDR2 SAAADI. This CDR3 contains 13 residues. CDR3 coding DNA: TGTGCCATCATGGGGATAAATAGCTACGAGCAGTACTTC. This encodes CAIMGINSYEQYF.

This clonotype occurred once. A read error may account for a junction end that differs from germline. CDR3 coding DNA: TGTGCCGTAAGACAGGGTGCGACTAGGAATGAAAAACTGTCTTTT. Translated: CAVRQGATRNEKLSF. This rearrangement joins TRBV2 to TRBJ1-4, with 7 bases matching TRBD1. This CDR3 has 15 residues. Per germline, CDR1 SNHLY and CDR2 FYNNEI.

Concerning this clonotype itself: A read error may account for a junction end that differs from germline. The V and J genes are TRBV20-1 and TRBJ1-3; D gene unclear. This CDR3 is built from 14 residues. CDR1 is DFQATT and CDR2 is SNEGSKA in the germline V gene (reference sequence). The CDR3 coding sequence is TGCAGTGGCACTACAGAAGACCCCGGAAACATCATATATTTT. Protein: CSGTTEDPGNIIYF.

The table lists this clonotype with many counts. This chain links TRBV4-2 with TRBJ1-1; D is ambiguous. CDR1 LGHNA and CDR2 YNFKEQ come from the germline V gene. V lost 1 base and J lost 1, with 7 bases in between. The CDR3 totals 14 residues. The CDR3: CASSQGHTNTEAFF. The CDR3 DNA reads TGTGCCAGCAGCCAAGGACATACGAACACTGAAGCTTTCTTT.

The sample holds many counts of this clonotype. J is TRBJ1-2 and V is TRBV9; 10 nucleotides match TRBD1. Trimming cost V 4 bases and J 6 bases; bases outside gene matches: 9. This CDR3 contains 15 residues. CDR1 and CDR2 from the germline V gene are SGDLS and YYNGEE. The CDR3: CASSPPQTGGDGYTF. CDR3 DNA sequence: TGTGCCAGCAGCCCCCCCCAGACAGGGGGCGATGGCTACACCTTC.

The CDR3, as DNA: TGTGCCAGTAGAAGGGGCAGGAGTTCGGACGAGCAGTACTTC. As protein: CASRRGRSSDEQYF. The chain combines TRBV19 with TRBJ2-7, with a possible D match to TRBD1 (5 bases). Germline lookup yields CDR1 LNHDA and CDR2 SQIVND (reference sequence). CDR3 length: 14 amino acids. V was pared by 6 bases and J by 5 bases, with 17 bases between. The full variable domain, completed using reference TRBV19 and TRBJ2-7, is DGGITQSPKYLFRKEGQNVTLSCEQNLNHDAMYWYRQDPGQGLRLIYYSQIVNDFQKGDIAEGYSVSREKKESFPLTVTSAQKNPTAFYLCASRRGRSSDEQYFGPGTRLTVT.

V and J are TRBV12-3 or TRBV12-4 and TRBJ2-7; 8 bases fit TRBD1. The CDR3 consists of 13 residues. V was pared by 5 bases and J by 13 bases, with 13 bases of the junction left unmatched. The CDR3 DNA is TGTGCCAGCAGTCAAGATCCCGGACAGGGTGTCTACTTC. This translates into CASSQDPGQGVYF.

This clonotype was found many times. The gene calls are TRBV7-9 and TRBJ2-1, with TRBD1 matching 9 bases. J lost 5 bases, V lost 8 bases, and 13 bases had no gene match. CDR3 size: 16 residues. Germline assignment: CDR1 SEHNR and CDR2 FQNEAQ (reference sequence). CDR3 loop: CASLYGRGQGDNEQFF. The CDR3 coding sequence is TGTGCCAGCCTCTACGGTAGGGGACAGGGCGACAATGAGCAGTTCTTC.

The J gene is TRBJ1-6, the V gene TRBV6-5; TRBD1 aligns across 8 bases. This CDR3 is 15 amino acids long. V shed 1 base and J 8 bases; nucleotides not matched to a gene: 4. Germline V gene data show CDR1 as MNHEY and CDR2 as SVGAGI. Here the CDR3 reads CASSYFRGQDSPLHF. In DNA form, the CDR3 reads TGTGCCAGCAGTTACTTTCGGGGACAGGATTCACCCCTCCACTTT.

The V gene is TRBV19, the J gene TRBJ1-2; D remains ambiguous. Per the germline V gene, CDR1 is LNHDA and CDR2 is SQIVND (reference sequence). The CDR3 has 12 residues. V lost 2 bases and J lost 7, with 8 bases in between. CDR3 sequence: CASSIPASGYTF. The CDR3 DNA reads as TGTGCCAGTAGTATACCCGCGAGTGGCTACACCTTC.

This clonotype came up many times. J is TRBJ1-1 and V is TRBV14, with 9 positions matching TRBD1. CDR1 and CDR2 (germline): SGHDN, FVKESK. The CDR3 extends over 14 amino acids. Trimming took 3 bases from V and 5 from J; bases not matched to a gene: 4. The CDR3 spells CASSQETGGTEAFF. The CDR3 bases are TGTGCCAGCAGCCAGGAGACAGGGGGAACTGAAGCTTTCTTT.

This clonotype was detected many times. The rearrangement joins TRBV6-1 to TRBJ2-7; D gene ambiguous. This CDR3 has 14 amino acids. The V end was cut by 6 bases, the J end by 1 base, with 13 bases between. From germline, CDR1 is MNHNS and CDR2 SASEGT. In DNA form, the CDR3 reads TGTGCCAGCAGCCCCAGCCGTGGATCCTACGAGCAGTACTTC. Translating it yields CASSPSRGSYEQYF.

The rearrangement joins TRBV5-1 to TRBJ1-6, with D unclear. CDR3 length: 13 amino acids. The V and J ends lost 6 bases and 7 bases respectively, with 11 bases between them. In germline, CDR1 is SGHRS, CDR2 YFSETQ. CDR3 loop: CASTSGSNSPLHF. CDR3 DNA: TGCGCCAGCACCTCGGGGAGCAATTCACCCCTCCACTTT.

This clonotype was seen only once. The V gene is TRBV6-1, the J gene TRBJ1-2; 7 nucleotides agree with TRBD1. The CDR3 is 12 amino acids. Germline CDR1 and CDR2: MNHNS and SASEGT. After removal of 7 bases from V and 8 bases from J, the junction contained 7 bases not matched to a gene. Here the CDR3 reads CASNQQGSGYTF. DNA of the CDR3: TGTGCCAGCAATCAACAGGGGTCCGGCTACACCTTC.

This clonotype has a handful of counts. At one boundary the junction diverges from the germline segment, which might be a read error. The CDR3, as DNA: TGTGCTAGCAGCACGGAGGGGGGTACGCAGTATTTT. Translation: CASSTEGGTQYF. V usage is TRBV7-7 and J usage is TRBJ2-3; D may be TRBD1 or TRBD2 (6 bases each). The CDR3 contains 12 residues. Germline values: CDR1 SSHAT, CDR2 FNYEAQ (reference sequence).

As to this clonotype: A much larger clone differs from this one at a single base, so this may be a read error. This chain joins TRBV11-1 and TRBJ2-7; TRBD2 agrees at 7 bases. V dropped 5 bases and J dropped 1; count of bases not matched to a gene: 11. The germline V gene has CDR1 SGHAT and CDR2 FQDESV (reference sequence). This CDR3 is 16 amino acids long. The CDR3 DNA sequence: TGTGCCAGCAGCCGGGGGGTCCTACCAGGTTCCTACGAGCAGTACTTC. This codes for CASSRGVLPGSYEQYF. Variable domain in full (rest from reference TRBV11-1 and TRBJ2-7): EAEVAQSPRYKITEKSQAVAFWCDPISGHATLYWYRQILGQGPELLVQFQDESVVDDSQLPKDRFSAERLKGVDSTLKIQPAELGDSAMYLCASSRGVLPGSYEQYFGPGTRLTVT.

This clonotype was seen at least ten times. The V gene is TRBV20-1, the J gene TRBJ2-3, with D possibly TRBD2 on 7 matching bases. There are 20 residues in the CDR3. Between the trimmed V and J ends, which lost 3 bases and 2 bases, there was a span of 30 bases. CDR1 is DFQATT, CDR2 SNEGSKA, per germline (reference sequence). CDR3 in DNA: TGCAGTGCTAGGTTTTCTCGGGGGGCAGGGACGGAGAGGGACACAGATACGCAGTATTTT. Its translation is CSARFSRGAGTERDTDTQYF.

This clonotype was found once. Here the CDR3 reads CASSLETGEAYEQYF. CDR3 DNA sequence: TGTGCCAGCAGCTTAGAAACGGGAGAGGCGTACGAGCAGTACTTC. V and J are TRBV11-2 and TRBJ2-7, with a weak D call TRBD2 (6 bases). The CDR3 is 15 amino acids. V was pared by 0 bases and J by 4 bases, with 13 bases between. Germline V gene lookup returns CDR1 SGHAT and CDR2 FQNNGV.

This chain links TRBV19 with TRBJ1-1; D unclear. The V gene lost 4 bases and the J gene lost 2 bases, with 11 bases spanning the gap. The CDR3 is 14 amino acids. Germline V gene sequence: CDR1 LNHDA, CDR2 SQIVND (reference sequence). CDR3 in DNA: TGTGCCAGTAGTAGATCAGTAGATAACACTGAAGCTTTCTTT. It is translated as CASSRSVDNTEAFF. The full variable domain, in which reference TRBV19 and TRBJ1-1 provide the parts outside the CDR3, is DGGITQSPKYLFRKEGQNVTLSCEQNLNHDAMYWYRQDPGQGLRLIYYSQIVNDFQKGDIAEGYSVSREKKESFPLTVTSAQKNPTAFYLCASSRSVDNTEAFFGQGTRLTVV.

The chain employs TRBV2 and TRBJ2-1; D is ambiguous. The CDR3 is 15 residues long. V was shortened by 3 bases and J by 3 bases, with 12 bases between the two germline ends. Germline values: CDR1 SNHLY, CDR2 FYNNEI. The CDR3 loop reads CASSEGSADYNEQFF. CDR3 sequence (DNA): TGTGCCAGCAGTGAGGGAAGCGCGGACTACAATGAGCAGTTCTTC.

This chain links TRBV4-3 with TRBJ1-2, with D tentatively TRBD1 (5 bases). This CDR3 is built from 16 residues. V was shortened by 4 bases and J by 2 bases, with 17 bases between the two germline ends. CDR1 LGHNA and CDR2 YSLEER come from the germline V gene. CDR3 in amino acids: CASSLEVGGTNYGYTF. CDR3 coding DNA: TGCGCCAGCAGCCTGGAAGTCGGGGGGACCAACTATGGCTACACCTTC.

This clonotype was seen a few times. The chain carries TRBV29-1 and TRBJ1-6; a weak D match, TRBD1 (5 bases). Between the trimmed V and J ends, which lost 5 bases and 9 bases, there was a span of 14 bases. CDR1 is SQVTM and CDR2 is ANQGSEA in the germline V gene. CDR3 length: 13 amino acids. CDR3 nucleotides: TGCAGCGTTCGGGACGAGGATAGTTCACCCCTCCACTTT. The encoded protein is CSVRDEDSSPLHF.

This clonotype was observed at least ten times. DNA for the CDR3: TGTGCCAGCAGCTTAGCCTTGACAGGGGGCTACACCGGGGAGCTGTTTTTT. It encodes CASSLALTGGYTGELFF. The rearrangement joins TRBV7-8 to TRBJ2-2; TRBD1 aligns across 10 bases. Germline CDR1 and CDR2: SGHVS and FQNEAQ. The CDR3 loop spans 17 amino acids. J lost 3 bases, V lost 0 bases, and 4 bases had no gene match.

This clonotype was seen only a few times. The chain couples TRBV6-5 to TRBJ1-4; no clear D. CDR1 is MNHEY and CDR2 is SVGAGI in the germline V gene. The CDR3 contains 14 residues. V shed 6 bases and J shed 0 bases, with 8 bases lying between them. The CDR3 region has the DNA TGTGCCAGCAGCTACACTTCAACTAATGAAAAACTGTTTTTT. Protein sequence: CASSYTSTNEKLFF.

There are many counts of this clonotype. The chain links TRBV4-3 to TRBJ2-7; 11 bases are shared with TRBD1. CDR1 LGHNA and CDR2 YSLEER come from the germline V gene. The J segment lost 3 bases and the V segment lost 1 base, leaving 2 bases of the junction unmatched. The CDR3 consists of 15 residues. CDR3 sequence reads: CASSQGGTGGYEQYF. The CDR3 DNA reads as TGCGCCAGCAGCCAAGGAGGGACAGGGGGCTACGAGCAGTACTTC.

Ten or more counts support this clonotype. The V gene is TRBV10-3, the J gene TRBJ1-1; D is ambiguous. V was shortened by 10 bases and J by 7 bases, with 19 bases between the two germline ends. This CDR3 is built from 13 residues. Germline assignment: CDR1 ENHRY and CDR2 SYGVKD. The CDR3 sequence is CATAPRENSEAFF. The CDR3 bases are TGTGCCACCGCACCTAGGGAAAATAGTGAAGCTTTCTTT.

This clonotype appeared many times. The genes are TRBV2 and TRBJ1-1; possible D gene TRBD1, 6 bases. Germline assignment: CDR1 SNHLY and CDR2 FYNNEI. This CDR3 is built from 12 residues. V dropped 3 bases and J dropped 7 bases, with 9 bases sitting between them. The CDR3 DNA reads TGTGCCAGCAGTGATGGGGGCGGTGAAGCTTTCTTT. This encodes CASSDGGGEAFF. Full variable domain (missing parts from reference TRBV2 and TRBJ1-1): EPEVTQTPSHQVTQMGQEVILRCVPISNHLYFYWYRQILGQKVEFLVSFYNNEISEKSEIFDDQFSVERPDGSNFTLKIRSTKLEDSAMYFCASSDGGGEAFFGQGTRLTVV.

V is TRBV20-1 and J is TRBJ1-1; a possible D gene is TRBD1 (6 bases). CDR1 and CDR2 (germline): DFQATT, SNEGSKA (reference sequence). Trimming took 4 bases from V and 5 from J, leaving 14 bases between them. This CDR3 comprises 13 residues. CDR3 region: CSATFLGATEAFF. The CDR3 region has the DNA TGCAGTGCTACATTTTTGGGGGCGACTGAAGCTTTCTTT.

The rearrangement links TRBV5-1 to TRBJ2-7; 9 bases match TRBD1. The CDR3 contains 15 residues. Germline V gene lookup returns CDR1 SGHRS and CDR2 YFSETQ. Trimming cost V 5 bases and J 0 bases; bases outside gene matches: 6. This CDR3 reads CASRSGTGSSYEQYF. As DNA, the CDR3 is TGCGCCAGCAGATCCGGGACAGGGAGCTCCTACGAGCAGTACTTC.

V is TRBV29-1 and J is TRBJ2-3; 10 bases line up with TRBD1. V shed 1 base and J 5 bases; nucleotides not matched to a gene: 6. Germline V gives CDR1 SQVTM, CDR2 ANQGSEA. The CDR3 has 15 amino acids. The CDR3 nucleotides are TGCAGCGTTGAAGGGACAGGGGGTTGGGAAGATACGCAGTATTTT. It is translated as CSVEGTGGWEDTQYF.

As concerns this clonotype: Since no conserved phenylalanine or tryptophan closes the CDR3, a read error is the likely cause. V is TRBV24-1 and J is TRBJ2-7, with TRBD1 identical over 8 bases. Unmatched junction bases numbered 4, after V lost 4 bases and J lost 6 bases. Germline CDR1 and CDR2: KGHDR and SFDVKD. This CDR3 has 13 amino acids. The CDR3 DNA reads as TGTGCCACCAGTGAGTTTGACAGGGGCGAGCAGTACCTC. It is translated as CATSEFDRGEQYL.